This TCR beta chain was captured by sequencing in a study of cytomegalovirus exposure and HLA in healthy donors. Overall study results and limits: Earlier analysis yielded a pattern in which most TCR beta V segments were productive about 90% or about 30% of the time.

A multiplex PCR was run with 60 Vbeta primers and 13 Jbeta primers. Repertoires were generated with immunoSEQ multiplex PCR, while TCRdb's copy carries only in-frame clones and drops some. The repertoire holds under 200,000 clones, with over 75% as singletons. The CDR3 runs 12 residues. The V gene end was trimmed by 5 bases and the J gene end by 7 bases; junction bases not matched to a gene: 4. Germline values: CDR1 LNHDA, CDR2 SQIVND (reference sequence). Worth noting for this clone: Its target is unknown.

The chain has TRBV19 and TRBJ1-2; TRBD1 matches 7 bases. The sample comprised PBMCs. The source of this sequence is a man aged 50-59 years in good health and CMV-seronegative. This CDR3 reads CASSLEGAGYTF. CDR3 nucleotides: TGTGCCAGTAGTCTGGAGGGGGCTGGCTACACCTTC.